The present T cell receptor beta chain was sequenced within a study of identical twins. Template switching supplied a universal primer site; unique molecular identifiers were carried on the cDNA. TCRdb independently ran MiXCR on the 5' RACE reads; one entry per CDR3 protein. In the table there are 450,000 or so distinct CDR3 sequences, 13% to 15% of which are singletons. This CDR3 contains 13 residues. V lost 5 bases and J 6 bases, leaving 12 bases between the germline ends. The germline gives CDR1 SGHTA, CDR2 FQGNSA. Regarding the study as a whole: Abundant beta clonotypes from cord blood had fewer insertions, unlike memory repertoires, which showed none.

A note on this clonotype: As yet, its antigen is unknown.

Each donor was a healthy Caucasian. The data also belong to a second study, concerning yellow fever vaccine responses in identical twins. This second report adds: A vaccine T cell response that seemed partly convergent and partly personalized was reported in twins.

V gene TRBV7-2 combines with J gene TRBJ2-3, with D hard to call. The sequencing sample was made of CD4+ T cells sorted from blood. The sequence derives from a woman younger than 30 in good health. The CDR3 region is CASSQSPSDTQYF. In DNA, the CDR3 is TGTGCCAGCAGCCAATCCCCCAGCGATACGCAGTATTTT.